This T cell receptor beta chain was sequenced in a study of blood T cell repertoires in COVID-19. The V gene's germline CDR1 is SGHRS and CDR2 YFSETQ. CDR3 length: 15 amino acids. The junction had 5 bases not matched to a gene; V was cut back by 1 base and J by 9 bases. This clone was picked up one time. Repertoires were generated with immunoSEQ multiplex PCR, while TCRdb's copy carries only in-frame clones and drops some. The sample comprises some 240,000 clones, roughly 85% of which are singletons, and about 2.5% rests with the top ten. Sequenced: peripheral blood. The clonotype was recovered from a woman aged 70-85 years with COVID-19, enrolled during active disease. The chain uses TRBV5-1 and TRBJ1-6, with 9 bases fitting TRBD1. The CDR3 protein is CASSLRTGDASPLHF. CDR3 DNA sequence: TGCGCCAGCAGCTTGAGGACAGGGGATGCTTCACCCCTCCACTTT.